This is a list of T cell receptor beta chains from one sample in a study of blood T cell repertoires in COVID-19. Produced via immunoSEQ multiplex PCR; TCRdb's table is partial and in-frame only. The sample carries about 250,000 clones, about 87% recorded once. The sequenced sample consisted of PBMCs or T cells enriched from blood (not recorded which). The receptors come from a woman in her 40s who had been exposed to COVID-19. CDR3s include the opening cysteine and the closing phenylalanine or tryptophan. Fields, in order: V gene, D gene, clone size, J gene, CDR3 DNA, CDR3 protein. The D gene is left open where the match is weak. The listing skips clone size in some rows; elsewhere it reads once, few, many or a size class.

V: TRBV5-7
D: .
size: many
J: TRBJ1-6
DNA: TGTGCCAGCAGTTTATCACAGGGACCGCCCCGGGGGGACCTCCACTTT
CDR3: CASSLSQGPPRGDLHF

V: TRBV30
D: .
size: .
J: TRBJ2-7
DNA: TGTGCCTGGAGTGTCTTAGGGGTTGAGCAGTACTTC
CDR3: CAWSVLGVEQYF

V: TRBV4-1
D: .
size: once
J: TRBJ1-2
DNA: TGCGCCAGCAGCCAGGGGCCTGTGAGTTTCTATGGCTACACCTTC
CDR3: CASSQGPVSFYGYTF

V: TRBV4-2
D: TRBD2
size: .
J: TRBJ2-3
DNA: TGTGCCAGCAGAGAAGGACTAGCGGGAGGACGCATTTCTAGCACAGATACGCAGTATTTT
CDR3: CASREGLAGGRISSTDTQYF

V: TRBV5-1
D: TRBD2
size: many
J: TRBJ2-1
DNA: TGTGCCAGCAGCTCAGGACTAGAGTTCTACAATGAGCAGTTCTTC
CDR3: CASSSGLEFYNEQFF

V: TRBV6-2/TRBV6-3
D: .
size: .
J: TRBJ1-2
DNA: TGTGCCAGCAGTTACTCTGGCAGGAACTATGGCTACACCTTC
CDR3: CASSYSGRNYGYTF

V: TRBV19
D: .
size: .
J: TRBJ2-6
DNA: TGTGCCAGTAGTACCCCACAGGCTGCTGGGGCCAACGTCCTGACTTTC
CDR3: CASSTPQAAGANVLTF

V: TRBV27
D: TRBD1
size: once
J: TRBJ1-1
DNA: TGTGCCAGCACCACACAGGGGGCGAACACTGAAGCTTTCTTT
CDR3: CASTTQGANTEAFF

V: TRBV3-1/TRBV3-2
D: .
size: .
J: TRBJ1-2
DNA: TGTGCCAGCAGCCAAGTAGACAGGTTAAATGGCTACACCTTC
CDR3: CASSQVDRLNGYTF

V: TRBV11-3
D: TRBD1
size: .
J: TRBJ1-1
DNA: TGTGCCAGCACCCGACAGGGTTTGGACACTGAAGCTTTCTTT
CDR3: CASTRQGLDTEAFF

V: TRBV28
D: .
size: once
J: TRBJ2-7
DNA: TGTGCCAGCAGCCTGACGGGGGTCGAGCAGTACTTC
CDR3: CASSLTGVEQYF

V: TRBV4-1
D: TRBD2
size: .
J: TRBJ2-5
DNA: TGCGCCAGCAGCCTTACTAGCGGGGGCTACCAAGAGACCCAGTACTTC
CDR3: CASSLTSGGYQETQYF

V: TRBV7-9
D: .
size: .
J: TRBJ2-7
DNA: TGTGCCAGCAGCTTTCTAAGCTACGAGCAGTACTTC
CDR3: CASSFLSYEQYF

V: TRBV7-9
D: .
size: .
J: TRBJ2-7
DNA: TGTGCCAGCAGCTTCCGACAGGGAGGCGAGCAGTACTTC
CDR3: CASSFRQGGEQYF

V: TRBV4-3
D: TRBD1
size: .
J: TRBJ1-2
DNA: TGCGCCAGCAGCCCGGGACAGGAGAACTATGGCTACACCTTC
CDR3: CASSPGQENYGYTF

V: TRBV19
D: .
size: few
J: TRBJ2-2
DNA: TGTGCCAGTAGTATACAGGCCTCGGTAGCCGGGGAGCTGTTTTTT
CDR3: CASSIQASVAGELFF

V: TRBV24-1
D: TRBD1
size: .
J: TRBJ2-5
DNA: TGTGCCACCAGTGAAGGAGGACAGGGTAGGGGAAAAGAGACCCAGTACTTC
CDR3: CATSEGGQGRGKETQYF

V: TRBV4-2
D: .
size: .
J: TRBJ2-7
DNA: TGTGCCAGCAGCCAAGGCGGGGCTTCCTACGAGCAGTACTTC
CDR3: CASSQGGASYEQYF

V: TRBV5-1
D: TRBD1
size: .
J: TRBJ2-2
DNA: TGCGCCAGCAGCCCGTTGCCGGGGCAGGGGGCATTCGCGAACACCGGGGAGCTGTTTTTT
CDR3: CASSPLPGQGAFANTGELFF

V: TRBV7-2
D: .
size: .
J: TRBJ2-6
DNA: TGTGCCAGCAGCTTGGGGGCCGGACGTGGGGCCAACGTCCTGACTTTC
CDR3: CASSLGAGRGANVLTF

V: TRBV27
D: TRBD2
size: .
J: TRBJ2-3
DNA: TGTGCCAGCTTTAGGATAGCGGGGGATACGCAGTATTTT
CDR3: CASFRIAGDTQYF

V: TRBV19
D: .
size: .
J: TRBJ2-3
DNA: TGTGCCAGTAGTTACGGTCCAGATACGCAGTATTTT
CDR3: CASSYGPDTQYF

V: TRBV20-1
D: TRBD1
size: once
J: TRBJ1-6
DNA: TGCAGTGCTAGTCCGACAGGGAGTGATAGTTCACCCCTCCACTTT
CDR3: CSASPTGSDSSPLHF

V: TRBV2
D: .
size: .
J: TRBJ1-2
DNA: TGTGCCAGCAGTTGGACAGTCAGCTATGGCTACACCTTC
CDR3: CASSWTVSYGYTF

V: TRBV5-6
D: .
size: .
J: TRBJ2-3
DNA: TGTGCCAGCAGCCTAAGCACAGATACGCAGTATTTT
CDR3: CASSLSTDTQYF

V: TRBV4-2
D: .
size: .
J: TRBJ1-1
DNA: TGTGCCAGCAGCCGGAGCGATACAGGGTTGAACACTGAAGCTTTCTTT
CDR3: CASSRSDTGLNTEAFF

V: TRBV11-3
D: TRBD1
size: once
J: TRBJ2-2
DNA: TGTGCCAGCAGCCTGAGGACAGGGGGTAACACCGGGGAGCTGTTTTTT
CDR3: CASSLRTGGNTGELFF

V: TRBV7-3
D: TRBD2
size: .
J: TRBJ2-3
DNA: TGTGCCAGCAGCCCCACGGGGGGAAATACGCAGTATTTT
CDR3: CASSPTGGNTQYF